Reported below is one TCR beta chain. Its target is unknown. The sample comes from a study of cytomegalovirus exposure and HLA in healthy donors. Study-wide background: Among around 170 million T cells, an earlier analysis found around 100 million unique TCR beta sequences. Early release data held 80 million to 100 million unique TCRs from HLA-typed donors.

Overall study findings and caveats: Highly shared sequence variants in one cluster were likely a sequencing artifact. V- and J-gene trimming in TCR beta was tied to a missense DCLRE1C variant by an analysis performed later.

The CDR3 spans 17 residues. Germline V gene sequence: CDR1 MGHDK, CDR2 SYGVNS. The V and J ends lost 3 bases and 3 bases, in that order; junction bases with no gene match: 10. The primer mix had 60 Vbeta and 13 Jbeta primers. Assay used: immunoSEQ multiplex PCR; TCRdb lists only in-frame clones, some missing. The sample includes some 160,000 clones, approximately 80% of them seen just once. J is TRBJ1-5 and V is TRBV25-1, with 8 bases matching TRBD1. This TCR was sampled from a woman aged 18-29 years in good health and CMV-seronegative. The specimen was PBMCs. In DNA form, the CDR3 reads TGTGCCAGCAGTGATACTAGGACAGGGCGGGTCAATCAGCCCCAGCATTTT. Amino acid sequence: CASSDTRTGRVNQPQHF.